There are a few counts of the clone carrying this T cell receptor (beta chain). The CDR3 is 15 residues long. V lost 5 bases to trimming and J lost 4 bases; unmatched junction nucleotides: 10. Germline V gene lookup returns CDR1 SGHTA and CDR2 FQGNSA. The data originate from a study of molecular identifiers for immune sequencing clone quantification. Each CDR3 protein is one row after TCRdb ran MiXCR on the PCR reads. The table has some 100,000 distinct CDR3 sequences, 35% to 40% seen once. The TCR comes from a human donor in good health. Some libraries in this study had Jurkat cell RNA spiked in. This chain uses TRBV7-2 with TRBJ2-7; TRBD2 matches 8 bases. The sample taken for sequencing was naive CD8+ T cells from blood, with Jurkat cell RNA spiked in. The subset denotes: FACS-sorted CD8+CD4-CCR7+CD45RA+ naive T cells. This chain's CDR3 is CASSPSGLAGYEQYF. The CDR3 coding sequence is TGTGCCAGCAGCCCGTCCGGTCTAGCGGGTTACGAGCAGTACTTC.